This T cell receptor (beta chain) stems from a study of glioma-infiltrating T cells. This clonotype appeared a single time. Its cognate antigen is unknown. A much bigger clone sits one base away, suggesting this may be a read error. Notes on the study in general: Gliomas, especially low-grade, showed above-expected tissue-blood divergence; non-neoplastic patients showed below.

The CDR3 spans 15 residues. The V gene lost 3 bases and the J gene lost 2 bases, with 14 bases spanning the gap. Germline V lookup: CDR1 MNHGY, CDR2 SVAAGI. The iRepertoire nested amplicon-rescue multiplex PCR amplified TCR alpha and beta CDR3s from RNA. Input was roughly 100-450 ng of tissue mRNA or PBMC total RNA. TCRdb redid the calling of the multiplex PCR reads with MiXCR, one entry per CDR3 protein. The sample has tens of thousands of distinct CDR3 sequences, 20% to 25% seen once. V and J are TRBV6-9 and TRBJ2-7; D is perhaps TRBD1 (5 bases). The sequenced sample was glioma tissue, nonneoplastic brain tissue, or PBMCs (not recorded which). The TCR sequence derives from a human donor with low-grade glioma or glioblastoma, undergoing nonglioma brain surgery, or in good health (not recorded which). The CDR3 here is CASSYLNRFPYEQYF. DNA of the CDR3: TGTGCCAGCAGTTACTTAAACAGGTTTCCCTACGAGCAGTACTTC.